A selection of T cell receptor beta chains follows, all from one sample in a study of CD8 T cells in ankylosing spondylitis. TCRdb re-derived calls from the 5' RACE reads in MiXCR, one entry per CDR3 protein. There are roughly 180,000 distinct CDR3 sequences in the sample; 9.8% occur only once, and about 15% lies in the top ten. Sequenced: blood, either unsorted or a sorted T cell fraction (not recorded which). Receptors originate from a female donor with ankylosing spondylitis or in good health (not recorded which). Both conserved end residues are part of each CDR3. A D gene is named only where the DNA matches it firmly. Clone size appears in some rows only: once, few, many, or a class for an expanded clone.

V	D	size	J	CDR3	DNA
TRBV7-9	.	.	TRBJ1-2	CASSLAWDTSNYGYTF	TGTGCCAGCAGCTTAGCGTGGGACACCAGTAACTATGGCTACACCTTC
TRBV27	.	.	TRBJ2-4	CASRAIQPGNIQYF	TGTGCCAGCAGGGCGATCCAGCCAGGAAACATTCAGTACTTC
TRBV5-6	TRBD2	.	TRBJ2-3	CASSSRAGGGDTQYF	TGTGCCAGCAGCTCCCGAGCGGGAGGTGGAGATACGCAGTATTTT
TRBV12-3/TRBV12-4	.	few	TRBJ2-7	CASSLKVTNYEQYF	TGTGCCAGCAGTTTAAAAGTGACAAACTACGAGCAGTACTTC
TRBV27	.	many	TRBJ1-1	CASSVKIGLNTEAFF	TGTGCCAGCAGTGTTAAAATCGGCCTGAACACTGAAGCTTTCTTT
TRBV5-4	.	few	TRBJ2-2	CASSTTGLHTGELFF	TGTGCCAGCAGCACGACCGGGCTCCACACCGGGGAGCTGTTTTTT
TRBV4-3	TRBD2	.	TRBJ2-1	CASGKTSGLYNEQFF	TGCGCCAGCGGAAAAACTAGCGGACTATACAATGAGCAGTTCTTC
TRBV9	TRBD2	many	TRBJ2-3	CASSASGRVTDTQYF	TGTGCCAGCAGCGCCAGCGGGAGGGTGACAGATACGCAGTATTTT
TRBV10-3	TRBD1	few	TRBJ1-2	CAISAPRGRIHGYTF	TGTGCCATCAGTGCCCCTAGGGGGCGGATCCATGGCTACACCTTC
TRBV27	.	.	TRBJ1-3	CASSLGIGNTIYF	TGTGCCAGCAGCCTAGGGATTGGAAACACCATATATTTT
TRBV12-3/TRBV12-4	.	many	TRBJ2-5	CASSSGFETQYF	TGTGCCAGCAGTTCTGGGTTTGAGACCCAGTACTTC
TRBV27	.	.	TRBJ2-3	CASSLGNSDTQYF	TGTGCCAGCAGTTTGGGGAACTCAGATACGCAGTATTTT
TRBV7-2	.	.	TRBJ2-1	CASSALRIGARDEQFF	TGTGCCAGCAGCGCCCTCAGGATAGGGGCGCGGGATGAGCAGTTCTTC
TRBV7-9	.	.	TRBJ2-1	CASSLSPDYEQFF	TGTGCCAGCAGCTTAAGTCCCGATTATGAGCAGTTCTTC
TRBV11-2	TRBD1	few	TRBJ2-7	CASSLGTGGRNEQYF	TGTGCCAGCAGCCTCGGGACAGGGGGCCGGAACGAGCAGTACTTC
TRBV27	.	many	TRBJ1-2	CASSPYPGIPRGYTF	TGTGCCAGCAGTCCATACCCGGGCATCCCAAGGGGCTACACCTTC
TRBV7-9	.	.	TRBJ1-2	CASSFGGTYGYTF	TGTGCCAGCAGCTTCGGGGGAACCTATGGCTACACCTTC
TRBV15	.	.	TRBJ1-4	CATSRDPGGGEKLFF	TGTGCCACCAGCAGAGATCCGGGGGGAGGTGAAAAACTGTTTTTT
TRBV5-1	.	.	TRBJ1-4	CASILYSETVNEKLSF	TGCGCCAGCATCTTGTATTCCGAGACGGTAAATGAAAAACTGTCTTTT
TRBV4-1	.	.	TRBJ1-5	CASSQVLGTRYQPQHF	TGCGCCAGCAGCCAAGTGTTGGGGACACGCTATCAGCCCCAGCATTTT
TRBV6-5	.	few	TRBJ1-1	CASSYNPWEGTEAFF	TGTGCCAGCAGTTACAATCCTTGGGAGGGCACTGAAGCTTTCTTT
TRBV6-2/TRBV6-3	.	many	TRBJ2-5	CASHSFQETQYF	TGTGCCAGCCACTCCTTCCAAGAGACCCAGTACTTC
TRBV9	.	many	TRBJ1-1	CASSRGRGPLRDTEAFF	TGTGCCAGCAGCCGAGGGAGGGGCCCACTAAGGGACACTGAAGCTTTCTTT
TRBV3-1	TRBD2	.	TRBJ2-3	CASSQEGASGVSTDTQYF	TGTGCCAGCAGCCAAGAGGGAGCTAGCGGGGTTAGCACAGATACGCAGTATTTT
TRBV7-2	.	few	TRBJ2-7	CASSPEVELSSYEQYF	TGTGCCAGCAGCCCCGAGGTGGAGCTTAGCTCCTACGAGCAGTACTTC
TRBV9	.	.	TRBJ2-3	CASSLSGRRGPDTQYF	TGTGCCAGCAGCTTATCGGGCAGGAGGGGGCCAGATACGCAGTATTTT
TRBV27	TRBD1	.	TRBJ2-4	CASSSPGQGVLAKNIQYF	TGTGCCAGCAGTTCCCCGGGACAGGGGGTACTAGCCAAAAACATTCAGTACTTC
TRBV7-3	.	.	TRBJ2-2	CASSLAGRGTGELFF	TGTGCCAGCAGCTTAGCGGGAAGGGGCACCGGGGAGCTGTTTTTT
TRBV6-1	.	.	TRBJ2-7	CASRLTMGQTYEQYF	TGTGCCAGCAGACTAACCATGGGACAAACCTACGAGCAGTACTTC
TRBV16	.	few	TRBJ1-1	CASSQSPVSEAFF	TGTGCCAGCAGCCAATCCCCCGTTAGTGAAGCTTTCTTT
TRBV5-1	.	.	TRBJ2-3	CASSSYGPPDDTQYF	TGCGCCAGCAGCTCGTATGGACCGCCCGACGATACGCAGTATTTT
TRBV12-3/TRBV12-4	.	.	TRBJ1-1	CASSLKEWEAFF	TGTGCCAGCAGTTTGAAGGAATGGGAAGCTTTCTTT
TRBV6-2/TRBV6-3	.	.	TRBJ2-2	CASSSDRPGELFF	TGTGCCAGCAGTTCGGACCGCCCCGGGGAGCTGTTTTTT
TRBV24-1	.	many	TRBJ1-1	CATSDLQGGVNTEAFF	TGTGCCACCAGTGATTTGCAGGGTGGGGTGAACACTGAAGCTTTCTTT
TRBV3-1	.	.	TRBJ2-1	CASSQRTQYYNEQFF	TGTGCCAGCAGCCAACGGACACAGTATTACAATGAGCAGTTCTTC
TRBV27	.	few	TRBJ2-7	CASSYMGGTGTYEQYF	TGTGCCAGCTCTTATATGGGCGGAACCGGCACCTACGAGCAGTACTTC
TRBV11-2	TRBD2	.	TRBJ2-1	CASTVLAGSSYNEQFF	TGTGCCAGCACCGTACTAGCGGGAAGCTCCTACAATGAGCAGTTCTTC
TRBV20-1	.	.	TRBJ2-7	CSARESGREQYF	TGCAGTGCTAGAGAGTCAGGGAGGGAGCAGTACTTC
TRBV15	.	many	TRBJ2-7	CATSRGLTGRTDEQYF	TGTGCCACCAGCAGAGGTTTAACAGGGAGAACGGACGAGCAGTACTTC
TRBV4-3	.	.	TRBJ2-3	CASSQEARGADTQYF	TGCGCCAGCAGCCAAGAAGCCCGAGGGGCAGATACGCAGTATTTT
TRBV7-2	.	few	TRBJ2-2	CASSDVSILSNTGELFF	TGTGCCAGCAGCGACGTCTCTATCCTTTCGAACACCGGGGAGCTGTTTTTT
TRBV21-1	.	.	TRBJ2-5	CASSAPPGGLAETQYF	TGTGCCAGCAGCGCCCCTCCGGGGGGTCTGGCAGAGACCCAGTACTTC
TRBV3-1	.	few	TRBJ2-1	CASSQETGPSNEQFF	TGTGCCAGCAGCCAAGAAACGGGACCTTCCAATGAGCAGTTCTTC
TRBV28	TRBD1	few	TRBJ1-1	CASRKQGASTEAFF	TGTGCCAGCAGAAAACAGGGGGCCAGCACTGAAGCTTTCTTT
TRBV4-2	.	.	TRBJ2-2	CASSPNPARELFF	TGTGCCAGCAGCCCTAACCCGGCCAGGGAGCTGTTTTTT
TRBV12-3/TRBV12-4	.	many	TRBJ2-5	CASTPGDRDQETQYF	TGTGCCAGCACCCCGGGGGACAGAGACCAAGAGACCCAGTACTTC
TRBV4-3	TRBD1	few	TRBJ1-5	CASSQETGDQPQHF	TGCGCCAGCAGCCAAGAGACAGGGGATCAGCCCCAGCATTTT
TRBV7-8	.	many	TRBJ2-1	CASSLVRSLQHNEQFF	TGTGCCAGCAGCTTAGTCCGGAGTTTACAGCACAATGAGCAGTTCTTC
TRBV5-5	.	many	TRBJ2-3	CASSFGDSTDTQYF	TGTGCCAGCAGCTTCGGTGACAGCACAGATACGCAGTATTTT
TRBV12-3/TRBV12-4	TRBD1	many	TRBJ1-2	CASSLGPGQGVDYGYTF	TGTGCCAGCAGTTTAGGCCCTGGACAGGGGGTTGACTATGGCTACACCTTC
TRBV7-6	.	.	TRBJ2-3	CASSLEGLFPPDTQYF	TGTGCCAGCAGCTTAGAGGGACTTTTCCCCCCCGATACGCAGTATTTT
TRBV15	.	.	TRBJ2-1	CATSISRGRQFF	TGTGCCACCAGCATCAGCAGGGGCCGGCAGTTCTTC
TRBV9	.	few	TRBJ2-1	CASSASRGANNEQFF	TGTGCCAGCAGCGCATCTAGGGGGGCTAACAATGAGCAGTTCTTC
TRBV19	TRBD2	.	TRBJ2-1	CASSARGGRYNEQFF	TGTGCCAGTAGTGCTAGGGGCGGGAGATACAATGAGCAGTTCTTC